This TCR beta chain derives from a study of T cell repertoires in cytomegalovirus infection. This CDR3 is built from 16 residues. Germline V lookup: CDR1 SGHVS, CDR2 FNYEAQ. V lost 0 bases and J 0 bases, leaving 11 bases between the germline ends. One entry per CDR3 protein results from TCRdb running MiXCR on the reads. The table includes 160,000 or so distinct CDR3 sequences, about 20% detected once. Findings and limits, study-wide: Based on cumulative public TCR beta family frequency, carriers of CMV plus the relevant HLA were identified.

As to this clonotype: The antigen is undetermined.

The sample consisted of CD8+ T cells from cultured PBMCs, taken from culture after CMV antigen stimulation. The chain carries TRBV7-6 and TRBJ1-1, with D unclear. The TCR originated in a human donor in good health (CMV status not recorded). Some clones in this sample may be carry-over from other donors' samples. CDR3 in amino acids: CASSLAGPRLNTEAFF. The CDR3 region has the DNA TGTGCCAGCAGCTTAGCGGGTCCACGATTGAACACTGAAGCTTTCTTT.